This TCR beta chain came from a study of T-cell reconstitution after alpha-beta-depleted transplantation in children. Study results and caveats: Counts and diversity of T cells one year after transplant came mostly from newly produced T cells. Reports say that about two months after transplant, the alpha-beta T cells came out of several hundred graft clones that had expanded. At day 60, the high TCRbeta diversity found in some patients originated from recipient T cells and thymic progenitors that had survived.

The germline CDR1 and CDR2 sequences are SGHDT and YYEEEE. This CDR3 has 15 amino acids. V lost 2 bases and J lost 4, with 13 bases in between. The library targeted TCRbeta and was prepared with unique molecular identifiers. Using its own MiXCR run on the PCR reads, TCRdb lists one record per CDR3 protein. The sample records roughly 340,000 distinct CDR3 sequences, 15% to 20% being singletons. Of note for this clonotype: The antigen is unknown.

Sequenced material: PBMCs, mostly from graft donor cells, taken 360 days after TCRalphabeta/CD19-depleted stem cell transplant. This sequence originates from a male patient under 10 years old who had a stem cell transplant for acute lymphoblastic leukemia, so the T cells may come from the graft donor. The chain combines TRBV5-6 with TRBJ1-3, with a weak D call TRBD1 (6 bases). CDR3 residues: CASSLMGALGNTIYF. DNA for the CDR3: TGTGCCAGCAGCTTAATGGGGGCTCTCGGAAACACCATATATTTT. The entire variable domain, with the rest obtained from reference TRBV5-6 and TRBJ1-3, is as follows: DAGVTQSPTHLIKTRGQQVTLRCSPKSGHDTVSWYQQALGQGPQFIFQYYEEEERQRGNFPDRFSGHQFPNYSSELNVNALLLGDSALYLCASSLMGALGNTIYFGEGSWLTVV.